This TCR beta chain was sequenced for a study of blood T cell repertoires in COVID-19. Study-wide background: Specimens from acute and convalescent COVID-19 originated in the United States, Italy and Spain.

Method: immunoSEQ multiplex PCR; TCRdb's copy keeps in-frame clones and lacks some. The table has some 130,000 clones, around nine tenths seen once. CDR1 and CDR2 (germline): SGDLS, YYNGEE. The CDR3 has 15 residues. Trimming left V 0 bases short and J 0 bases short, with 9 bases between. The receptor was derived from a man between 65 and 85 years old with active COVID-19. This sequence joins TRBV9 and TRBJ1-1; D is ambiguous. Sequencing used peripheral blood. This CDR3 reads CASSVGPGLNTEAFF. For the CDR3, the DNA is TGTGCCAGCAGCGTAGGACCAGGATTGAACACTGAAGCTTTCTTT.